A selection of T cell receptor beta chains follows, all from one sample in a study of blood T cell repertoires in COVID-19. The data were produced by immunoSEQ multiplex PCR, yet TCRdb's version contains in-frame clones alone and is incomplete. This table has about 400,000 clones, around nine tenths appearing once. Sequencing used PBMCs or T cells enriched from blood (not recorded which). These receptors were collected from a woman between 50 and 59 years old who had recovered from COVID-19. Both conserved end residues are part of each CDR3. D genes are given only for firm matches. Rows may omit the clone size; those that give it use once, few, many or a size class.

>TRBV5-5|TRBJ2-7|.|.
TGTGCCAGCAGCTTCCGGACATACAAGCAGTACTTC
CASSFRTYKQYF
>TRBV5-1|TRBJ1-1|.|few
TGCGCCAGCAGCTTAGGAGAATTGAACACTGAAGCTTTCTTT
CASSLGELNTEAFF
>TRBV6-6|TRBJ1-5|.|.
TGTGCCAGCAGTTACTTCGGGGAGGGCCATCAGCCCCAGCATTTT
CASSYFGEGHQPQHF
>TRBV7-9|TRBJ1-2|TRBD1|.
TGTGCCAGCAGCTCAAGTGGGACAGGGGGTTTCTATGGCTACACCTTC
CASSSSGTGGFYGYTF
>TRBV5-5|TRBJ1-4|.|.
TGTGCCAGCAGCTCGGGATCGTGGACTAATGAAAAACTGTTTTTT
CASSSGSWTNEKLFF
>TRBV7-9|TRBJ1-2|.|.
TGTGCCAGCAGGGACGGGACAACCCAAGTACATGGCTACACCTTC
CASRDGTTQVHGYTF
>TRBV29-1|TRBJ1-2|.|.
TGCAGCGTCCCCCGGGACACCAAACCTAACTATGGCTACACCTTC
CSVPRDTKPNYGYTF
>TRBV5-1|TRBJ2-7|.|.
TGCGCCAGCAGCTTGGAGAAGCCAACCTACGAGCAGTACTTC
CASSLEKPTYEQYF
>TRBV27|TRBJ1-2|.|.
TGTGCCAGCAGTTTAGTGGGGGGATGGGGCTACACCTTC
CASSLVGGWGYTF
>TRBV7-9|TRBJ2-7|TRBD1|.
TGTGCCAGCAGCTCTCTCCGGGACAGGGTTTACGAGCAGTACTTC
CASSSLRDRVYEQYF
>TRBV20-1|TRBJ1-2|.|once
TGCAGTGCTAGAGAGACAGGCCGCTACACCTTC
CSARETGRYTF
>TRBV27|TRBJ1-6|TRBD1|few
TGTGCCAGCCTCGACAGGGCCAATTCACCCCTCCACTTT
CASLDRANSPLHF
>TRBV7-2|TRBJ2-7|TRBD2|.
TGTGCCAGCAGGGACGACCGGGGGGGCCTCATGGTCGAGCAGTACTTC
CASRDDRGGLMVEQYF
>TRBV6-5|TRBJ1-6|.|once
TGTGCCAGCAGTTATCAGCCAACAGGGCCTTATTCACCCCTCCACTTT
CASSYQPTGPYSPLHF
>TRBV3-1/TRBV3-2|TRBJ1-2|TRBD1|.
TGTGCCAGCAGCCTAGAGCGGGACAGTAGCTACACCTTC
CASSLERDSSYTF
>TRBV3-1/TRBV3-2|TRBJ2-1|TRBD2|once
TGTGCCAGCAGCCAAGGCCCCTGGGGGGGACCGCCAAGCTCCTACAATGAGCAGTTCTTC
CASSQGPWGGPPSSYNEQFF
>TRBV7-2|TRBJ2-2|.|.
TGTGCCAGCAGCTTCGTCCGGGGGGCCGGAACCGGGGAGCTGTTTTTT
CASSFVRGAGTGELFF
>TRBV6-2/TRBV6-3|TRBJ2-3|.|.
TGTGCCAGCAGCCGTCGCAGAGGCGGTACGCAGTATTTT
CASSRRRGGTQYF
>TRBV5-4|TRBJ1-1|TRBD1|.
TGTGCCAGCAGCGGGGGACAGTTTTGGACTGAAGCTTTCTTT
CASSGGQFWTEAFF